This T cell receptor beta chain is drawn from a study of OX40 agonist ivuxolimab in advanced cancers. CDR1 is KGHSH and CDR2 is LQKENI in the germline V gene. This CDR3 contains 16 residues. The V gene end was trimmed by 9 bases and the J gene end by 3 bases; junction bases not matched to a gene: 11. The protocol was immunoSEQ multiplex PCR, while the TCRdb copy is restricted to in-frame clones and leaves out a portion. This table has about 83,000 clones, about 88% appearing once. The table lists this clone with a count of one. This clonotype originated in an adult with an advanced solid tumor such as melanoma, head and neck, liver or kidney cancer. V usage is TRBV18 and J usage is TRBJ2-2, with 9 nucleotides matching TRBD1. The source was CD4+ or CD8+ T cells sorted from blood, collected in a trial of the OX40 agonist ivuxolimab. Here the CDR3 reads CASSKQGAADTGELFF. The CDR3 DNA follows: TGTGCCAGTTCCAAACAGGGGGCGGCGGACACCGGGGAGCTGTTTTTT.